The T cell receptor beta chain under discussion was sequenced for a study of T cells after posttransplantation cyclophosphamide. Busulfan-fludarabine conditioning, marrow transplant, and cyclophosphamide on days +3 and +4 were administered. A remark on this clone: Its cognate antigen is unknown.

The germline gives CDR1 SEHNR, CDR2 FQNEAQ (reference sequence). V lost 5 bases to trimming and J lost 3 bases; unmatched junction nucleotides: 8. This CDR3 spans 16 amino acids. Study findings and constraints: Skin or GI-infiltrating T cells shared few TRB sequences with blood. Recipient CMV seropositivity and CMV reactivation strongly tracked TRB clonality. Later blood repertoires were often dominated by clones from the donor CD8+ memory compartment.

Repertoires were generated with immunoSEQ multiplex PCR, while TCRdb's copy carries only in-frame clones and drops some. The sample holds tens of thousands of clones; 78% are singletons and the top ten take 7% to 8.5%. V gene TRBV7-9 combines with J gene TRBJ2-1; TRBD2 matches at 9 bases. The sequence derives from a female patient between 40 and 55 years old who received an allogeneic stem cell transplant from a related donor, was CMV-positive, and had no GVHD. The graft donor may have given rise to some T cells. The sample was CD4+ T cells sorted from blood, taken just over 1,900 days after a stem cell transplant with posttransplant cyclophosphamide. As DNA, the CDR3 is TGTGCCAGCAGCACCAGCGGGGGGATCTTCTACAATGAGCAGTTCTTC. It yields the protein CASSTSGGIFYNEQFF.